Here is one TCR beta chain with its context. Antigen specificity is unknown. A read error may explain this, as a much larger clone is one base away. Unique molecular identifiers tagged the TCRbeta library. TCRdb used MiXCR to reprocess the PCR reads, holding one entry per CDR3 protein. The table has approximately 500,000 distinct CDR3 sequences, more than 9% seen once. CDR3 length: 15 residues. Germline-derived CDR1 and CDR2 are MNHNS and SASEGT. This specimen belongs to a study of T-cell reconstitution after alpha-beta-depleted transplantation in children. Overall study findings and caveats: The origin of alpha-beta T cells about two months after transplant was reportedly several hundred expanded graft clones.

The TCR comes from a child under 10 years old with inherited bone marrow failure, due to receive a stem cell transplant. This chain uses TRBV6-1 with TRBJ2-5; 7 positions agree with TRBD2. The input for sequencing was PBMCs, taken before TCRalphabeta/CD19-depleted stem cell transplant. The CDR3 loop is CASNPLRGGAETQNF. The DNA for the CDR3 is TGTGCCAGCAATCCCCTACGGGGAGGGGCAGAGACCCAGAACTTC.